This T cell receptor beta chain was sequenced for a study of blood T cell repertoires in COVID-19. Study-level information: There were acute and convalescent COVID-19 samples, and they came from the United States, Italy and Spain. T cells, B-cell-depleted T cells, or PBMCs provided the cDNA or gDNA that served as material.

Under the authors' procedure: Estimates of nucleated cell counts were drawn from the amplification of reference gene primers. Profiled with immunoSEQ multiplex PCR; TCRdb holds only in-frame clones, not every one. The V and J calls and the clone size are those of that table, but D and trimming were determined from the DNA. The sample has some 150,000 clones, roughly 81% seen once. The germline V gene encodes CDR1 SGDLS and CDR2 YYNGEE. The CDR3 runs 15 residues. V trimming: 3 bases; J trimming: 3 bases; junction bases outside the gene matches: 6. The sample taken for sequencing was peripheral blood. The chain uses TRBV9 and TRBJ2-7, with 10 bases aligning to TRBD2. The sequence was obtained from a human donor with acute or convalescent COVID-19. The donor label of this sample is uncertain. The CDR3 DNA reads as TGTGCCAGCAGCGCCGGACTAGCGGACCACTACGAGCAGTACTTC. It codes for CASSAGLADHYEQYF.